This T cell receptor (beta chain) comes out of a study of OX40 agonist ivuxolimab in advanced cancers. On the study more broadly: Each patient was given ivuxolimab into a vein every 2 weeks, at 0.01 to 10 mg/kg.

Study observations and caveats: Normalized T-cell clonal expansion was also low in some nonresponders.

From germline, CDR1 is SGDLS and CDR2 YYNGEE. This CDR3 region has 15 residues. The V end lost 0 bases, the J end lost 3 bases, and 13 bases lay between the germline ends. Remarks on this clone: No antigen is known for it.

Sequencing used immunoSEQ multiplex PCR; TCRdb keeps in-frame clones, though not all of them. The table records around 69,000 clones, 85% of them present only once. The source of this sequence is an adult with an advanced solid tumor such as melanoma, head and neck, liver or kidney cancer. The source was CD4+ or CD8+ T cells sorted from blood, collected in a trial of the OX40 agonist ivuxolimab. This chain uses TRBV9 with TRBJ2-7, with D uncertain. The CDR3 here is CASSVAGPPHYEQYF. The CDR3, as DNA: TGTGCCAGCAGCGTAGCGGGCCCCCCGCACTACGAGCAGTACTTC.